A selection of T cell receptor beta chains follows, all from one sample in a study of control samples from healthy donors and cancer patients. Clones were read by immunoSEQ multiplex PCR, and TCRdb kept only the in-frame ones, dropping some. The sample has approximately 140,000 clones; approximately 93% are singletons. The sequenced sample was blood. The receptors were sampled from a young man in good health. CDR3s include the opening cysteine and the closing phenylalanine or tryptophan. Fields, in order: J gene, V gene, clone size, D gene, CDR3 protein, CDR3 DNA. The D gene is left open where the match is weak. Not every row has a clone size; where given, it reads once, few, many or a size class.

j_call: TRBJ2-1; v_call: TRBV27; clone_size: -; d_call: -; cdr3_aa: CASSLEQYNEQFF; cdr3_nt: TGTGCCAGCAGTTTGGAACAGTACAATGAGCAGTTCTTC
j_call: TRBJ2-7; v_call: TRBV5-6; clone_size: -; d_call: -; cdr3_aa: CASSPGPGTGYEQYF; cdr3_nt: TGTGCCAGCAGCCCGGGGCCGGGGACCGGCTACGAGCAGTACTTC
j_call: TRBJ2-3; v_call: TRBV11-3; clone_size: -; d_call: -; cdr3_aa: CASSLGPTDTQYF; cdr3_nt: TGTGCCAGCAGCTTAGGGCCTACAGATACGCAGTATTTT
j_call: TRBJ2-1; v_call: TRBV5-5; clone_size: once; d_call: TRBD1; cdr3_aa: CASSSPSTSLTGMYEQFF; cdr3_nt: TGTGCCAGCAGCTCCCCCTCAACCTCCTTGACAGGGATGTATGAGCAGTTCTTC
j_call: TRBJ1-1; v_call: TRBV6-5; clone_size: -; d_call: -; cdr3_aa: CASTLARNTEAFF; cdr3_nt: TGTGCCAGCACCCTAGCCAGGAACACTGAAGCTTTCTTT
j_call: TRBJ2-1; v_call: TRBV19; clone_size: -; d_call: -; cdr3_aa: CASSKISWGNEQFF; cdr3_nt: TGTGCCAGTAGTAAAATTTCATGGGGGAATGAGCAGTTCTTC
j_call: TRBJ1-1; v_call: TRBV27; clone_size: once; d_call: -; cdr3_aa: CASSPEGAFNEAFF; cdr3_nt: TGTGCCAGCAGTCCAGAGGGAGCATTTAACGAAGCTTTCTTT
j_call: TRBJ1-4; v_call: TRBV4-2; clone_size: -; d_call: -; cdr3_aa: CASSQVEGPDEKLFF; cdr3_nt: TGTGCCAGCAGCCAAGTCGAGGGACCGGATGAAAAACTGTTTTTT
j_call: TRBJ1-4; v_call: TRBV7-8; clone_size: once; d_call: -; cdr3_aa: CASSSSPATNEKLFF; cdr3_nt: TGTGCCAGCAGCTCCTCCCCAGCAACTAATGAAAAACTGTTTTTT
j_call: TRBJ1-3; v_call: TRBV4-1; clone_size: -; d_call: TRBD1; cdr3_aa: CASRPTLIRDRGPGNTIYF; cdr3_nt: TGCGCCAGCAGGCCCACCCTCATCCGGGACAGGGGGCCCGGAAACACCATATATTTT
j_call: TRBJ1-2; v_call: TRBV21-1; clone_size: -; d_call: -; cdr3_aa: CASSTRTGGNYGYTF; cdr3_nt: TGTGCCAGCAGCACCCGGACAGGGGGTAACTATGGCTACACCTTC
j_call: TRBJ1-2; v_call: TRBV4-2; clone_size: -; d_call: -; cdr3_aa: CASSPEAGVGGYTF; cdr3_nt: TGTGCCAGCAGCCCTGAAGCGGGGGTTGGCGGCTACACCTTC
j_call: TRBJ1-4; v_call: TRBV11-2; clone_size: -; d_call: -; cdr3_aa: CASSWEGRKLFF; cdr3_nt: TGTGCCAGCAGCTGGGAGGGGAGGAAACTGTTTTTT
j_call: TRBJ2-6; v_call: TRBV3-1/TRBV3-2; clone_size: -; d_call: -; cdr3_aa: CASSQDTISGANVLTF; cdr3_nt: TGTGCCAGCAGCCAAGATACAATCTCTGGGGCCAACGTCCTGACTTTC
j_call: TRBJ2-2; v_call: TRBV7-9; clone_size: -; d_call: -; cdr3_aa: CASSLTQIGELFF; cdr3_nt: TGTGCCAGCAGCTTAACCCAGATAGGGGAGCTGTTTTTT
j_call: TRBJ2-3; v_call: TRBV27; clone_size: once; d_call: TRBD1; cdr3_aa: CASSLFHRGTGIGTDTQYF; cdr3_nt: TGTGCCAGCAGTTTATTCCACCGCGGGACAGGAATTGGCACAGATACGCAGTATTTT
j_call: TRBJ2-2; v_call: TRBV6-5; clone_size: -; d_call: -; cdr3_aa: CASALGTANTGELFF; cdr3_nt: TGTGCCAGCGCCCTTGGGACGGCGAACACCGGGGAGCTGTTTTTT
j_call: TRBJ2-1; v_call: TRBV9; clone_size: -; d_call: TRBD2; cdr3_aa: CASSVSAGGIYNEQFF; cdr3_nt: TGTGCCAGCAGCGTCTCGGCGGGAGGGATTTACAATGAGCAGTTCTTC
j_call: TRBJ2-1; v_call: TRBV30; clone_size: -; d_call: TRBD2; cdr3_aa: CAWSPLAGDNEQFF; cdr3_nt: TGTGCCTGGAGTCCCCTAGCGGGGGACAATGAGCAGTTCTTC
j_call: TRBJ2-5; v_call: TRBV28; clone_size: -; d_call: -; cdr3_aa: CASTTRGKETQYF; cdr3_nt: TGTGCCAGCACCACCAGGGGTAAAGAGACCCAGTACTTC
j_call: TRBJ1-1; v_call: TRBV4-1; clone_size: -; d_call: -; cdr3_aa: CASTRGGDTEAFF; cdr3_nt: TGCGCCAGCACCCGGGGGGGGGACACTGAAGCTTTCTTT
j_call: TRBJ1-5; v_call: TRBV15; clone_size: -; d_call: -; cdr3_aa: CATSATGGVEQPQHF; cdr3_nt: TGTGCCACCAGCGCAACGGGGGGAGTCGAGCAGCCCCAGCATTTT
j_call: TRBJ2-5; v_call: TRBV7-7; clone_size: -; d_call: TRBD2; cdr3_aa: CASSLGGTSGETQYF; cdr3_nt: TGTGCTAGCAGCTTAGGAGGGACTAGCGGGGAGACCCAGTACTTC
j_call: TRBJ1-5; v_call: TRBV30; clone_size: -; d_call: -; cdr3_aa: CAWSGRVSNQPQHF; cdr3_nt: TGTGCCTGGAGTGGACGGGTTAGCAATCAGCCCCAGCATTTT
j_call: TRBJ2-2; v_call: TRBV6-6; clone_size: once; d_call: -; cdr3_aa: CASSPRALNTGELFF; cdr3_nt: TGTGCCAGCAGTCCCAGGGCTCTTAACACCGGGGAGCTGTTTTTT
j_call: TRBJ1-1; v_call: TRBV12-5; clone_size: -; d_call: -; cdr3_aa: CASGLVYNTEAFF; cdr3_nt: TGTGCTAGTGGTTTGGTTTACAACACTGAAGCTTTCTTT
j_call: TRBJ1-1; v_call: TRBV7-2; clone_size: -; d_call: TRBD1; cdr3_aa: CASSGQGTGGTEAFF; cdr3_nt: TGTGCCAGCAGCGGCCAGGGGACAGGGGGCACTGAAGCTTTCTTT
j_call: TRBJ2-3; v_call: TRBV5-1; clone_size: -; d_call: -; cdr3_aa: CASSLDGASTDTQYF; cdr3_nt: TGCGCCAGCAGCCTGGATGGGGCTAGCACAGATACGCAGTATTTT
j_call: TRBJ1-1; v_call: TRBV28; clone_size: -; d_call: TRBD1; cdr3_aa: CASTHRGTGEAFF; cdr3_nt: TGTGCCAGCACCCACAGGGGGACAGGGGAGGCTTTCTTT
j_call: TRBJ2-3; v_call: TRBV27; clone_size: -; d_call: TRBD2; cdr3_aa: CASVRGGTSGLVGTQYF; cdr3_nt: TGTGCCAGCGTCCGAGGCGGGACTAGCGGCTTAGTTGGTACGCAGTATTTT
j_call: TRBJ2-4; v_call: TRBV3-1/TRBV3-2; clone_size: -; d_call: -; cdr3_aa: CASSQEAGGGLAKNIQYF; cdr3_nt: TGTGCCAGCAGCCAAGAGGCGGGCGGGGGCCTAGCCAAAAACATTCAGTACTTC
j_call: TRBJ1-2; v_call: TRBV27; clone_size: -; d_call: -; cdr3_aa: CASSLTGGSGYTF; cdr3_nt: TGTGCCAGCAGTTTAACGGGGGGCAGCGGCTACACCTTC
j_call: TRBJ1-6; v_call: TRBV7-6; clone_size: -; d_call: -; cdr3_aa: CASSPYINNGVGNSPLHF; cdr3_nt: TGTGCCAGCAGCCCCTATATCAACAATGGGGTTGGAAATTCACCCCTCCACTTT
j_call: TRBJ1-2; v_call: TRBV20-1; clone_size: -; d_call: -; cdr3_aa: CSASLQGRHGYTF; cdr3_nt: TGCAGTGCTAGTCTTCAGGGCAGACATGGCTACACCTTC
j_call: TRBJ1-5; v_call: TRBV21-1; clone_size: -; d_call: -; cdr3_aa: CASSPPGAGNQPQHF; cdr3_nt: TGTGCCAGCAGCCCCCCCGGGGCCGGCAATCAGCCCCAGCATTTT
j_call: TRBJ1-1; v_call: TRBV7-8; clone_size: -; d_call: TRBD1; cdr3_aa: CASSSDRGVEAFF; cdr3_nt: TGTGCCAGCAGCTCGGACAGGGGGGTTGAAGCTTTCTTT
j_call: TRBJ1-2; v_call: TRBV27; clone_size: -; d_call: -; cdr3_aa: CASSSSQGFGYGYTF; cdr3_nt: TGTGCCAGCAGTTCGTCTCAGGGGTTTGGCTATGGCTACACCTTC
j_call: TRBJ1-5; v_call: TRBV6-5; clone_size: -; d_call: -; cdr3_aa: CASGDSSNQPQHF; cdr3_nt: TGTGCCAGCGGAGACAGTAGCAATCAGCCCCAGCATTTT
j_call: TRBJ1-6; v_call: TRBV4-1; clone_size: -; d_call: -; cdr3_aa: CASSPQGPDGYNSPLHF; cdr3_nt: TGCGCCAGCAGTCCCCAGGGGCCCGACGGGTATAATTCACCCCTCCACTTT
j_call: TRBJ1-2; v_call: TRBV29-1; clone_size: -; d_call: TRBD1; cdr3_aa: CSVVTGGLYGYTF; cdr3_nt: TGCAGCGTTGTAACAGGGGGCCTCTATGGCTACACCTTC
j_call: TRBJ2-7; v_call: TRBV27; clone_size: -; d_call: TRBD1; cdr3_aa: CASSLSVGTGAYEQYF; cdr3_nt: TGTGCCAGCAGTTTATCTGTCGGGACAGGGGCCTACGAGCAGTACTTC
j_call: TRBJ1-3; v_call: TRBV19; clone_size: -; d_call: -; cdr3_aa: CASSPPGNTIYF; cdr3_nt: TGTGCCAGTTCACCCCCTGGAAACACCATATATTTT
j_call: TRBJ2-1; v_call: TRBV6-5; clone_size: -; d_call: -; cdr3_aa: CASSSPGPVDEQFF; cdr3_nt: TGTGCCAGCAGCTCCCCGGGCCCAGTGGATGAGCAGTTCTTC
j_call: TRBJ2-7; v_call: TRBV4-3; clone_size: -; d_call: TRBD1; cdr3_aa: CASSHLTGDYEQYF; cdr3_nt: TGCGCCAGCAGCCACCTAACAGGGGATTACGAGCAGTACTTC
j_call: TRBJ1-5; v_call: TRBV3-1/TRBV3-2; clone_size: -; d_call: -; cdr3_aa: CASSPTVGDNQPQHF; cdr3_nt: TGTGCCAGCAGCCCGACGGTGGGTGACAATCAGCCCCAGCATTTT
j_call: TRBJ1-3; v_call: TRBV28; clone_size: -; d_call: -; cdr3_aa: CASSSPNSGNTIYF; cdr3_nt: TGTGCCAGCAGTTCACCGAACTCTGGAAACACCATATATTTT
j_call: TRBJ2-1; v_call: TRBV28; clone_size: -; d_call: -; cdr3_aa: CASSPVGVGGQEQFF; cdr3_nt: TGTGCCAGCAGTCCGGTTGGGGTCGGGGGGCAGGAGCAGTTCTTC
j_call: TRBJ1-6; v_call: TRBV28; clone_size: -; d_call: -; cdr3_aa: CASSFHDRYNSPLHF; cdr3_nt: TGTGCCAGCAGTTTTCACGACCGCTATAATTCACCCCTCCACTTT
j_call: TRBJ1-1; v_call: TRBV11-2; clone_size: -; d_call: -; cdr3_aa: CASTLIKGGLDTEAFF; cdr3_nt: TGTGCCAGCACCCTCATCAAAGGGGGGCTCGACACTGAAGCTTTCTTT
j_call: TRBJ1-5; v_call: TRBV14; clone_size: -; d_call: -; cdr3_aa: CASSQDQLHKKRFNQPQHF; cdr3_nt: TGTGCCAGCAGCCAAGATCAACTCCATAAGAAGAGGTTCAATCAGCCCCAGCATTTT
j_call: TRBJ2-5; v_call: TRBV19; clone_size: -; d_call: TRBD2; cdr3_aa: CASSIRMLAEETQYF; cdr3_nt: TGTGCCAGTAGTATAAGGATGCTAGCGGAAGAGACCCAGTACTTC
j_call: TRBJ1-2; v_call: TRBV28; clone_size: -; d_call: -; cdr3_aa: CASRPIGQPYYGYTF; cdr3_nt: TGTGCCAGCAGGCCGATTGGACAGCCTTACTATGGCTACACCTTC
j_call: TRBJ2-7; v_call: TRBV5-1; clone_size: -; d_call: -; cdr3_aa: CASSSPGETYEQYF; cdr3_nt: TGCGCCAGCAGCTCCCCGGGGGAAACCTACGAGCAGTACTTC
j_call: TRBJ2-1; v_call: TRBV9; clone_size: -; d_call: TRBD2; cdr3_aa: CASSVGLAYEQFF; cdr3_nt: TGTGCCAGCAGCGTAGGACTAGCCTATGAGCAGTTCTTC